Below are 13 T cell receptor beta chains sequenced from a single sample in a study of control samples from healthy donors and cancer patients. Profiling relied on immunoSEQ multiplex PCR, and the TCRdb table lists in-frame clones only, not all of them. This table has approximately 72,000 clones, about 88% appearing once. Sequenced input: blood. The receptors were sampled from a man aged 50 or older in good health.

The V gene is TRBV12-3 or TRBV12-4, the J gene TRBJ1-2, with 7 nucleotides matching TRBD1. There are 13 residues in the CDR3. Germline trimming cut 4 bases from V and 4 bases from J; bases unmatched to any gene: 3. In DNA form, the CDR3 reads TGTGCCAGCAGTTGGGACAGATCCTATGGCTACACCTTC. Protein sequence: CASSWDRSYGYTF.

This chain uses TRBV3-1 (or the pseudogene TRBV3-2) with TRBJ1-6; D gene uncertain. V shed 1 base and J shed 10 bases, with 8 bases lying between them. The CDR3 sequence is 13 residues long. Germline CDR1 is LGHDT and CDR2 is YNNKEL (reference sequence). The DNA for the CDR3 is TGTGCCAGCAGCCAAGTCCGGCAATCACCCCTCCACTTT. This sequence encodes CASSQVRQSPLHF.

The rearrangement links TRBV11-2 to TRBJ2-7; the D is unclear. The V end lost 3 bases, the J end lost 3 bases, and 15 bases lay between the germline ends. Germline values: CDR1 SGHAT, CDR2 FQNNGV. The CDR3 runs 15 residues. The chain's CDR3 is CASSFRQVGHYEQYF. The CDR3 nucleotides are TGTGCCAGCAGCTTTAGGCAGGTTGGGCACTACGAGCAGTACTTC.

The rearrangement uses TRBV27 and TRBJ2-7, with D maybe TRBD1 (5 bases). Trimming shortened V by 4 bases and J by 2 bases, and 12 bases separated the two germline ends. CDR3 length equals 14 residues. The germline gives CDR1 MNHEY, CDR2 SMNVEV (reference sequence). In nucleotides, the CDR3 is TGTGCCAGCAGTTCACAGGACCTCGCCTACGAGCAGTACTTC. Protein: CASSSQDLAYEQYF.

The rearrangement links TRBV11-2 to TRBJ2-5; the D call may be TRBD1 or TRBD2 (5 bases each). The CDR3 spans 16 residues. The V end lost 3 bases, the J end lost 1 base, and 15 bases lay between the germline ends. Germline CDR1 SGHAT, CDR2 FQNNGV. CDR3 region: CASSLDGASSQETQYF. CDR3 sequence (DNA): TGTGCCAGCAGCTTGGACGGGGCCAGTTCCCAAGAGACCCAGTACTTC.

This chain connects TRBV5-5 to TRBJ1-4; tentatively, D is TRBD1 (5 bases). The germline V and J ends were trimmed by 4 bases and 7 bases, with 14 bases remaining between them. This CDR3 is built from 14 residues. Germline V gene lookup returns CDR1 SGHKS and CDR2 YYEKEE (reference sequence). CDR3 sequence reads: CASSPQGNFEKLFF. In nucleotides, the CDR3 is TGTGCCAGCAGCCCGCAGGGTAATTTTGAAAAACTGTTTTTT.

This clone was observed once. The rearrangement uses TRBV7-2 and TRBJ1-2; D is unresolved. The V end lost 0 bases, the J end lost 6 bases, and 17 bases lay between the germline ends. Germline values: CDR1 SGHTA, CDR2 FQGNSA. The CDR3 runs to 16 residues. The CDR3 reads CASSLAERVSTNGYTF. CDR3 coding DNA: TGTGCCAGCAGCTTAGCTGAAAGAGTGAGCACTAATGGCTACACCTTC.

V usage is TRBV30 and J usage is TRBJ2-5, with 10 bases matching TRBD2. Germline V CDR1 and CDR2: GTSNPN, SVGIG (reference sequence). The CDR3 length is 13 residues. Here the CDR3 DNA reads TGTGCTACCCGCCCAGCGGGGGGGGAGACCCAGTACTTC. Amino acids: CATRPAGGETQYF.

The gene calls are TRBV15 and TRBJ2-7, with a tentative D call TRBD1 (5 bases). Germline values: CDR1 LNHNV, CDR2 YYDKDF (reference sequence). Deletions cut 5 bases from V and 2 bases from J, with 13 bases between. The CDR3 totals 14 residues. In nucleotides, the CDR3 is TGTGCCACCAGCGTCGACAGACCGGCCTACGAGCAGTACTTC. Translated, it gives CATSVDRPAYEQYF.

This clone was detected only once. The chain uses TRBV5-1 and TRBJ2-2; no clear D. V was shortened by 1 base and J by 6 bases, with 1 base between the two germline ends. Per germline, CDR1 SGHRS and CDR2 YFSETQ. The CDR3 is made up of 11 amino acids. CDR3 DNA sequence: TGCGCCAGCAGCTTGTCCGGGGAGCTGTTTTTT. Protein: CASSLSGELFF. Together with reference TRBV5-1 and TRBJ2-2, the CDR3 gives the full variable domain: KAGVTQTPRYLIKTRGQQVTLSCSPISGHRSVSWYQQTPGQGLQFLFEYFSETQRNKGNFPGRFSGRQFSNSRSEMNVSTLELGDSALYLCASSLSGELFFGEGSRLTVL.

This CDR3 is CASRRQANYGYTF. In DNA form, the CDR3 reads TGTGCCAGTCGCCGACAGGCGAACTATGGCTACACCTTC. V is TRBV19 and J is TRBJ1-2, with a tentative D call TRBD1 (6 bases). The germline gives CDR1 LNHDA, CDR2 SQIVND (reference sequence). Trimming pared 8 bases from V and 2 bases from J, leaving 12 bases between. CDR3 length equals 13 residues.

This chain connects TRBV4-2 to TRBJ2-7; perhaps TRBD1 as D (6 bases). The CDR3 spans 16 residues. V gave up 3 bases and J gave up 4 bases, with 19 bases separating them. CDR1 LGHNA and CDR2 YNFKEQ come from the germline V gene. The CDR3 protein is CASSQGAAGQRYEQYF. CDR3 DNA: TGTGCCAGCAGCCAGGGCGCCGCTGGACAGCGGTACGAGCAGTACTTC.

V and J are TRBV3-1 (or the pseudogene TRBV3-2) and TRBJ1-1; TRBD1 aligns across 9 bases. Germline-derived CDR1 and CDR2 are LGHDT and YNNKEL (reference sequence). J gave up 1 base and V 4 bases, and 4 bases lay outside the gene matches. The CDR3 spans 15 residues. CDR3 DNA sequence: TGTGCCAGCAGCCCACGGACAGGGGCGAACACTGAAGCTTTCTTT. It specifies CASSPRTGANTEAFF.